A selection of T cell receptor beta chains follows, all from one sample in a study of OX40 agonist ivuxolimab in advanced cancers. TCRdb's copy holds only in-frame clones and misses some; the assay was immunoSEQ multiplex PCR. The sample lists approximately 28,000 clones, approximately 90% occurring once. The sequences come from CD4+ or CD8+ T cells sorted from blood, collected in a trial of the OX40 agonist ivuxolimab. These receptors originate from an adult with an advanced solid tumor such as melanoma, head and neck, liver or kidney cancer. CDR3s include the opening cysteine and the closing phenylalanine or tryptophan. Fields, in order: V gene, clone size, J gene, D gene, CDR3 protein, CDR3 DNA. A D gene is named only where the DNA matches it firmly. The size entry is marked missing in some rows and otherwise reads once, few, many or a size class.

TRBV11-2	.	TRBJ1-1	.	CASRERGAEAFF	TGTGCCAGCAGGGAGCGGGGTGCCGAAGCTTTCTTT
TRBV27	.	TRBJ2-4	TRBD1	CASSIGQGSIQYF	TGTGCCAGCAGTATCGGACAGGGGAGCATTCAGTACTTC
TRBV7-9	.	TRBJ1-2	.	CASSSGGSYGYTF	TGTGCCAGCAGCAGCGGGGGTTCTTATGGCTACACCTTC
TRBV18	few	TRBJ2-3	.	CASSLRQVPGDTQYF	TGTGCCAGCTCACTCCGACAGGTCCCCGGGGATACGCAGTATTTT
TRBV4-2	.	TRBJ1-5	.	CASSQELWDGSNQPQHF	TGTGCCAGCAGCCAAGAATTGTGGGACGGGAGCAATCAGCCCCAGCATTTT
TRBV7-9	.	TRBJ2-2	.	CASSHAIDRQNTGELFF	TGTGCCAGCAGCCATGCGATTGACAGGCAGAACACCGGGGAGCTGTTTTTT
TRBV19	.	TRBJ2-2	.	CASRSQERGGELFF	TGTGCCAGTCGATCACAGGAACGCGGCGGGGAGCTGTTTTTT
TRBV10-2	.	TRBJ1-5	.	CASSEWRGGDSNQPQHF	TGCGCCAGCAGTGAGTGGAGGGGTGGAGATAGCAATCAGCCCCAGCATTTT
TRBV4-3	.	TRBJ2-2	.	CASSQETPVGGGTGELFF	TGCGCCAGCAGCCAAGAAACGCCCGTGGGGGGAGGCACCGGGGAGCTGTTTTTT
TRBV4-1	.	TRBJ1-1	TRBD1	CASSQTEGTGPEAFF	TGCGCCAGCAGCCAGACAGAGGGGACAGGTCCTGAAGCTTTCTTT
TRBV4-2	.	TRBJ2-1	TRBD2	CASSQEPPSGGYNEQFF	TGTGCCAGCAGCCAAGAACCCCCTAGCGGGGGCTACAATGAGCAGTTCTTC
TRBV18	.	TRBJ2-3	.	CASSPTSGDTQYF	TGTGCCAGCTCACCGACATCAGGGGATACGCAGTATTTT
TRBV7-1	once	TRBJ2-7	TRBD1	CASSYAGGHEQYF	TGTGCCAGCAGCTACGCAGGGGGACACGAGCAGTACTTC
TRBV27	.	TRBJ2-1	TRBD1	CASSRTGTDYNEQFF	TGTGCCAGCAGTCGCACCGGGACAGACTACAATGAGCAGTTCTTC
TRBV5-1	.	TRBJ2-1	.	CASSGDFIEQFF	TGCGCCAGCAGTGGGGACTTCATAGAGCAGTTCTTC
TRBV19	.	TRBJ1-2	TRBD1	CASSARRGRKDYGYTF	TGTGCCAGTAGTGCTCGCAGGGGGCGGAAGGACTATGGCTACACCTTC
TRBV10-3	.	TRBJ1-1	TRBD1	CAISVGDRASDTEAFF	TGTGCCATCAGTGTGGGGGACAGGGCGTCGGACACTGAAGCTTTCTTT
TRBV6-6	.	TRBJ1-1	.	CASSYSEAFF	TGTGCCAGCAGTTACTCTGAAGCTTTCTTT
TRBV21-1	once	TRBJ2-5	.	CASVKPQETQYF	TGTGCCAGCGTGAAACCTCAAGAGACCCAGTACTTC
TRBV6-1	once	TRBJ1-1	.	CASSRQLLNTEAFF	TGTGCCAGCAGCCGACAGCTCCTGAACACTGAAGCTTTCTTT
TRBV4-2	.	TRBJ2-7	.	CASSQEGVREQYF	TGTGCCAGCAGCCAAGAGGGGGTCAGGGAGCAGTACTTC
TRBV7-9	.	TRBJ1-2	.	CASSPGGRGYTF	TGTGCCAGCAGCCCCGGGGGTCGGGGCTACACCTTC
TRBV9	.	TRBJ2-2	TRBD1	CASSATGDNTGELFF	TGTGCCAGCAGCGCGACAGGGGATAACACCGGGGAGCTGTTTTTT
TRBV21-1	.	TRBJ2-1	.	CASSRTQNEQFF	TGTGCCAGCAGCAGAACTCAGAATGAGCAGTTCTTC
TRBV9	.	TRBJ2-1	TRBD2	CASSVNGREIDEQFF	TGTGCCAGCAGCGTAAATGGGCGGGAGATCGATGAGCAGTTCTTC
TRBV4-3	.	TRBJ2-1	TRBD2	CASSQGLAVDNEQFF	TGCGCCAGCAGCCAGGGACTAGCGGTAGACAATGAGCAGTTCTTC
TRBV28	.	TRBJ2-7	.	CASNQGPSSYEQYF	TGTGCCAGCAATCAGGGGCCTAGCTCCTACGAGCAGTACTTC
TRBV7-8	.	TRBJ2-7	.	CASSPPGHPYEQYF	TGTGCCAGCAGCCCGCCGGGACACCCCTACGAGCAGTACTTC
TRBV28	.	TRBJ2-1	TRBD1	CASAGTGGPGAYNEQFF	TGTGCCAGCGCCGGGACAGGGGGCCCGGGAGCCTACAATGAGCAGTTCTTC
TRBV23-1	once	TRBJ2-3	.	CASSHIPSGLYTDTQYF	TGCGCCAGCAGTCATATACCCTCGGGACTCTACACAGATACGCAGTATTTT
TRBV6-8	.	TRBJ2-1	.	CASSYVAPHNEQFF	TGTGCCAGCAGTTATGTGGCCCCTCACAATGAGCAGTTCTTC
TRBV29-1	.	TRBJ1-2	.	CSSYGEFGYGYTF	TGCAGCTCCTACGGGGAGTTCGGCTATGGCTACACCTTC
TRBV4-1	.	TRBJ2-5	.	CASSHSFPGARETQYF	TGCGCCAGCAGCCATTCCTTTCCGGGGGCGAGGGAGACCCAGTACTTC
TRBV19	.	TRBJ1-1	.	CASSISDVWGSEAFF	TGTGCCAGTAGTATCAGTGACGTTTGGGGTTCTGAAGCTTTCTTT
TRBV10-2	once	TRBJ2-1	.	CASIESAGTSYEQFF	TGCGCCAGCATTGAGTCTGCCGGGACGTCTTATGAGCAGTTCTTC
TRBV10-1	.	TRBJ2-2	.	CASSEYRMNTGELFF	TGCGCCAGCAGTGAGTATAGGATGAACACCGGGGAGCTGTTTTTT
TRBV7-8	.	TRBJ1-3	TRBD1	CASSLEARGVMYGNTIYF	TGTGCCAGCAGCTTAGAGGCCAGGGGGGTTATGTACGGAAACACCATATATTTT
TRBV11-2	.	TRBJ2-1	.	CASKPGLYNEQFF	TGTGCCAGCAAACCCGGGCTTTACAATGAGCAGTTCTTC
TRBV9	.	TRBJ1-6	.	CASSVATGGSPLHF	TGTGCCAGCAGCGTAGCAACCGGTGGTTCACCCCTCCACTTT
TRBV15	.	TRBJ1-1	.	CASSRSLNTEAFF	TGTGCCTCAAGCAGGAGTTTGAACACTGAAGCTTTCTTT
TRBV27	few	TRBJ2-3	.	CASKQGSDTQYF	TGTGCCAGCAAACAGGGTTCTGATACGCAGTATTTT